These 10 T cell receptor beta chains were sequenced from one sample in a study of blood T cell repertoires in COVID-19. Some clones are missing from TCRdb's copy, which holds only in-frame ones; the method was immunoSEQ multiplex PCR. The repertoire consists of around 130,000 clones, with about four fifths occurring once and the leading ten covering 10% to 15%. The sequenced sample was peripheral blood. All receptors come from a woman aged 60-75 years with acute or convalescent COVID-19.

The genes are TRBV9 and TRBJ1-6; TRBD1 matches at 9 bases. The CDR3 consists of 15 residues. With V trimmed by 3 bases and J by 10 bases, 8 bases remained unmatched. CDR1 and CDR2 from the germline V gene are SGDLS and YYNGEE. The CDR3 sequence is CASSDGQGLGSPLHF. CDR3 in DNA: TGTGCCAGCAGCGACGGACAGGGGTTGGGGTCACCCCTCCACTTT.

The chain has TRBV19 and TRBJ2-1; 9 positions match TRBD2. The J segment lost 6 bases and the V segment lost 3 bases, leaving 6 bases of the junction unmatched. The length of the CDR3 is 15 residues. Germline V gene sequence: CDR1 LNHDA, CDR2 SQIVND (reference sequence). Here the CDR3 reads CASSISGGPLNEQFF. For the CDR3, the DNA is TGTGCCAGTAGTATTAGCGGGGGACCCCTCAATGAGCAGTTCTTC.

The genes are TRBV7-3 and TRBJ2-5; D possibly corresponds to TRBD2 (5 bases). V lost 5 bases, J lost 5 bases, and 12 bases lay in between. CDR3 length equals 13 residues. Germline CDR1 SGHTA, CDR2 FQGTGA. As DNA, the CDR3 is TGTGCCAGCAGCCCTTTCCCGGGGGAGACCCAGTACTTC. Residues: CASSPFPGETQYF.

This clone is a singleton in its sample. The chain links TRBV18 to TRBJ1-2; a possible D gene is TRBD1 (6 bases). The V end lost 2 bases, the J end lost 3 bases, and 16 bases lay between the germline ends. The CDR3 extends over 16 amino acids. Germline V lookup: CDR1 KGHSH, CDR2 LQKENI. The CDR3 bases are TGTGCCAGCTCACCAAACCCGGGGGGCTTAGACTATGGCTACACCTTC. It translates to CASSPNPGGLDYGYTF.

J is TRBJ1-5 and V is TRBV2; 7 nucleotides align to TRBD1. The J segment lost 3 bases and the V segment lost 7 bases, leaving 3 bases of the junction unmatched. The V gene's germline CDR1 is SNHLY and CDR2 FYNNEI. This CDR3 contains 13 residues. The DNA for the CDR3 is TGTGCCAGCACCGGACAGGCCAATCAGCCCCAGCATTTT. The encoded protein is CASTGQANQPQHF.

The chain is built from TRBV18 and TRBJ1-4, with D possibly being TRBD1 (5 bases). V was clipped by 5 bases and J by 4 bases, with 11 bases between them. Germline loops: CDR1 KGHSH, CDR2 LQKENI. There are 14 residues in the CDR3. CDR3 sequence reads: CASSTTALNEKLFF. CDR3 coding DNA: TGTGCCAGCTCAACGACAGCTCTTAATGAAAAACTGTTTTTT.

The chain carries TRBV11-2 and TRBJ1-1; TRBD1 matches at 7 bases. CDR3 size: 14 residues. J gave up 1 base and V 3 bases, and 2 bases lay outside the gene matches. The germline CDR1 and CDR2 sequences are SGHAT and FQNNGV. CDR3 sequence reads: CASSFQGGNTEAFF. CDR3 in DNA: TGTGCCAGCAGCTTCCAGGGGGGGAACACTGAAGCTTTCTTT.

CDR3 in amino acids: CASSPVGSSYNEQFF. CDR3 sequence (DNA): TGTGCCAGCAGCCCCGTCGGGAGCTCCTACAATGAGCAGTTCTTC. The gene calls are TRBV5-4 and TRBJ2-1; weak D call: TRBD2 (6 bases). The CDR3 covers 15 residues. Trimming shortened V by 4 bases and J by 0 bases, and 11 bases separated the two germline ends. Germline V gene sequence: CDR1 SGHNT, CDR2 YYREEE (reference sequence).

This clone appeared once. V gene TRBV3-1 (or the pseudogene TRBV3-2) combines with J gene TRBJ1-1; D ambiguous. The germline V gene encodes CDR1 LGHDT and CDR2 YNNKEL (reference sequence). This CDR3 is built from 16 residues. V shed 0 bases and J shed 3 bases, with 14 bases lying between them. CDR3 in DNA: TGTGCCAGCAGCCAAGACGGCGGGAAAAGGGACACTGAAGCTTTCTTT. It translates to CASSQDGGKRDTEAFF.

This clone was counted only a few times. The chain is built from TRBV19 and TRBJ1-6; the D gene is possibly TRBD1 (6 bases). V was cut by 6 bases and J by 0 bases, with 9 bases left in between. CDR3 length equals 15 residues. Germline CDR1 LNHDA, CDR2 SQIVND (reference sequence). CDR3 sequence: CASRDRGSYNSPLHF. The CDR3 DNA follows: TGTGCCAGTAGGGACAGAGGCTCCTATAATTCACCCCTCCACTTT. The full variable domain, rest sourced from reference TRBV19 and TRBJ1-6, is DGGITQSPKYLFRKEGQNVTLSCEQNLNHDAMYWYRQDPGQGLRLIYYSQIVNDFQKGDIAEGYSVSREKKESFPLTVTSAQKNPTAFYLCASRDRGSYNSPLHFGNGTRLTVT.